This T cell receptor beta chain is drawn from a study of early T cells in non-severe SARS-CoV-2 infection. For the study at large: Chains were not paired, and sequencing was done on bulk RNA from unsorted whole blood. The study's findings and limits: Matching results from VDJdb favored anti-spike CD8 responses, leaving private and CD4 specificities undetected.

CDR3 length: 11 amino acids. The germline gives CDR1 SQVTM, CDR2 ANQGSEA. The V and J ends lost 7 bases and 0 bases respectively, with 7 bases between them. Unique molecular identifiers were added to individual cDNA molecules. From the 5' RACE reads, TCRdb called clonotypes with MiXCR, one entry per CDR3 protein. The table shows some 73,000 distinct CDR3 sequences, with approximately 12% occurring only once. A remark on this clonotype: Its target is unknown.

Source material: whole blood. The chain recombines TRBV29-1 with TRBJ2-7, with a tentative D call TRBD2 (5 bases). The clonotype comes from an adult who was a healthcare worker with PCR-confirmed SARS-CoV-2 infection or an uninfected control (not recorded which). The DNA for the CDR3 is TGCAGCGCTGGGAGCTCCTACGAGCAGTACTTC. Translation: CSAGSSYEQYF.